The clone carrying this T cell receptor beta chain came up a few times. The data stem from a study of blood T cell repertoires in COVID-19. Germline trimming cut 1 base from V and 0 bases from J; bases unmatched to any gene: 2. CDR3 length: 14 residues. Germline V gives CDR1 SQVTM, CDR2 ANQGSEA. Produced via immunoSEQ multiplex PCR; TCRdb's table is partial and in-frame only. Of about 74,000 clones listed, around 75% are singletons. Sequenced sample: peripheral blood. The V call is TRBV29-1, the J call TRBJ2-7; 8 nucleotides match TRBD2. This TCR was recovered from a man in his 70s with acute or convalescent COVID-19. The CDR3 here is CSVEVAGFSYEQYF. CDR3 nucleotides: TGCAGCGTTGAAGTAGCGGGATTCTCCTACGAGCAGTACTTC.